This T cell receptor beta chain originates from a study of cytomegalovirus exposure and HLA in healthy donors. Study-level findings and limits: Previous analysis showed most TCR beta V segments were productive about 87% or about 30% of the time. Overall, roughly 160 TCR beta chains were annotated as cytomegalovirus-associated.

Trimming shortened V by 10 bases and J by 2 bases, and 9 bases separated the two germline ends. CDR3 length equals 12 residues. Germline V gene lookup returns CDR1 MNHEY and CDR2 SVGAGI. Concerning this clone: The antigen is undetermined.

The primer mix had 60 Vbeta and 13 Jbeta primers. Produced via immunoSEQ multiplex PCR; TCRdb's table is partial and in-frame only. The table has about 160,000 clones, around 76% seen once. The sequenced sample consisted of PBMCs. The TCR sequence derives from a man aged 60-69 years in good health and CMV-seronegative. The rearrangement links TRBV6-5 to TRBJ1-3, with D possibly matching TRBD1 (6 bases). In nucleotides, the CDR3 is TGTGCCACAGCAGGGGCTGGAAACACCATATATTTT. This codes for CATAGAGNTIYF.